These T cell receptor beta chains were read from a single sample in a study of cytomegalovirus exposure and HLA in healthy donors. Profiling relied on immunoSEQ multiplex PCR, and the TCRdb table lists in-frame clones only, not all of them. Here the sample spans over 85,000 clones, about three quarters being singletons. Sequencing was performed on PBMCs. The receptor source for this set is a man aged 35 to 55 in good health and CMV-seronegative. CDR3s include the opening cysteine and the closing phenylalanine or tryptophan. Each record gives: D gene, J gene, clone size, V gene, CDR3 DNA, CDR3 protein. A D gene is named only where the DNA matches it firmly. Clone sizes are given selectively: once, few, many, or a class where the clone is expanded.

.	TRBJ2-3	few	TRBV9	TGTGCCAGCAGCGTAGATGTAGGCACAGATACGCAGTATTTT	CASSVDVGTDTQYF
TRBD1	TRBJ1-1	once	TRBV7-8	TGTGCCAGCAGCTTACTTTACAGGGGGGAGACTGAAGCTTTCTTT	CASSLLYRGETEAFF
.	TRBJ1-1	.	TRBV5-4	TGTGCCAGCAGCTTGGATGCGGGCTTCACTGAAGCTTTCTTT	CASSLDAGFTEAFF
TRBD2	TRBJ2-5	.	TRBV29-1	TGCAGCGTTGATGGTAGGGGAGGGGCGGAGACCCAGTACTTC	CSVDGRGGAETQYF
.	TRBJ2-2	few	TRBV6-1	TGTGCCAGCAGTCGACTCGTTAACACCGGGGAGCTGTTTTTT	CASSRLVNTGELFF
TRBD1	TRBJ1-1	.	TRBV7-8	TGTGCCAGCAGCTTACATACAGGGGGCGGGTACACTGAAGCTTTCTTT	CASSLHTGGGYTEAFF
TRBD1	TRBJ2-7	.	TRBV7-9	TGTGCCAGCAGCTCCGGGACAGGGATATACGAGCAGTACTTC	CASSSGTGIYEQYF
.	TRBJ1-2	few	TRBV30	TGTGCGGAGGGTCTCTATGGCTACACCTTC	CAEGLYGYTF
.	TRBJ1-1	few	TRBV2	TGTGCCAGCAGTGAGGCGGGTCCAGTGGCTTTCTTT	CASSEAGPVAFF
.	TRBJ1-6	.	TRBV7-8	TGTGCCAGCAGCTTAGAGATCTCTGGGAGCTCCTATAATTCACCCCTCCACTTT	CASSLEISGSSYNSPLHF
.	TRBJ2-2	.	TRBV15	TGTGCCACCGCTTGGGGAGCGAACACCGGGGAGCTGTTTTTT	CATAWGANTGELFF
.	TRBJ2-4	.	TRBV7-9	TGTGCCAGCAGCCGCCACGGAGGCGGAGGGGACATTCAGTACTTC	CASSRHGGGGDIQYF
.	TRBJ1-3	.	TRBV6-6	TGTGCCAGCAGTCCTTACGGCTCTGGAAACACCATATATTTT	CASSPYGSGNTIYF
.	TRBJ1-2	.	TRBV5-1	TGCGCCAGCAGCCCAGACAAAGGACGGGATTCAATTATAGCTAACTATGGCTACACCTTC	CASSPDKGRDSIIANYGYTF
TRBD1	TRBJ2-2	once	TRBV27	TGTGCCAGCAGCTATTTCAGGGGGCCCACCGGGGAGCTGTTTTTT	CASSYFRGPTGELFF
TRBD1	TRBJ2-1	.	TRBV5-6	TGTGCCAGCAGCTTCGGACAGGGGGCGGGTGAGCAGTTCTTC	CASSFGQGAGEQFF
.	TRBJ2-5	.	TRBV2	TGTGCCAGGGGGGCTATACACTCAGAGAGGGAGACCCAGTACTTC	CARGAIHSERETQYF
.	TRBJ2-5	.	TRBV21-1	TGTGCCAGCAGCACTAAGGTCGGACAGGGTGGAGAGACCCAGTACTTC	CASSTKVGQGGETQYF
.	TRBJ2-7	once	TRBV6-1	TGTGCCAGCAGTGAGTTGAACAGTGTTATTGTTTTATCCTACGAGCAGTACTTC	CASSELNSVIVLSYEQYF
.	TRBJ2-7	.	TRBV7-9	TGTGCCAGCAGCGAGGAGGCCCCTGGGGAGCAGTACTTC	CASSEEAPGEQYF
TRBD1	TRBJ1-6	.	TRBV2	TGTGCCAGCAATCCAGGGGGTAATTCACCCCTCCACTTT	CASNPGGNSPLHF
.	TRBJ1-5	.	TRBV6-1	TGTGCCAGCATTGAAAGTCAGGGGCCGGCGGTTCAGCCCCAGCATTTT	CASIESQGPAVQPQHF
TRBD1	TRBJ1-2	.	TRBV5-1	TGCGCCAGCAGCTTGACAGGGGATAACTATGGCTACACCTTC	CASSLTGDNYGYTF
.	TRBJ2-7	.	TRBV5-1	TGCGCCAGCAGCTTGGACAGGGCATCCTACGAGCAGTACTTC	CASSLDRASYEQYF
.	TRBJ1-2	.	TRBV7-2	TGTGCCAGCAGCTTAACAAGTTCTAACTATGGCTACACCTTC	CASSLTSSNYGYTF
.	TRBJ2-7	.	TRBV5-1	TGCGCCAGCAGCTTGGTGGAGGGGGCGGCCGAGCAGTACTTC	CASSLVEGAAEQYF
TRBD2	TRBJ2-2	once	TRBV6-6	TGTGCCAGCAGTGTGGCGGGGGGGCCCGGGGAGCTGTTTTTT	CASSVAGGPGELFF
TRBD1	TRBJ2-7	.	TRBV5-1	TGCGCCAGCAGCCCAACCGGGACAGCGATATACGAGCAGTACTTC	CASSPTGTAIYEQYF
.	TRBJ1-1	many	TRBV2	TGTGCCAGCAGTGTGAGGGATCAGAACACTGAAGCTTTCTTT	CASSVRDQNTEAFF
.	TRBJ1-2	.	TRBV7-2	TGTGCCAGCAGCTCCTCCCGGCGCCTAGATACTCACTATGGCTACACCTTC	CASSSSRRLDTHYGYTF
TRBD1	TRBJ2-1	.	TRBV5-1	TGCGCCAGCAGCGAGATCCCAGGGACAGAATACAATGAGCAGTTCTTC	CASSEIPGTEYNEQFF
TRBD2	TRBJ2-1	.	TRBV25-1	TGTGCCAGCAGTGAACCCGGGACTAGTCTTTACAATGAGCAGTTCTTC	CASSEPGTSLYNEQFF
.	TRBJ2-5	once	TRBV18	TGTGCCAGCTCACCATCTTTCGAGACCCAGTACTTC	CASSPSFETQYF
.	TRBJ2-3	.	TRBV4-1	TGCGCCAGCAGCCACGGAGATGGAGCGGCCGGCACAGATACGCAGTATTTT	CASSHGDGAAGTDTQYF
TRBD1	TRBJ1-3	medium-sized	TRBV9	TGTGCCAGCAGCGTCGGCACAGGGGCGGGAGGAAACACCATATATTTT	CASSVGTGAGGNTIYF
.	TRBJ2-7	few	TRBV5-6	TGTGCCAGCAGCTTGAGGGGCGAGCAGTACTTC	CASSLRGEQYF
.	TRBJ2-7	.	TRBV7-6	TGTGCCAGCAGCTTAACCTCCGCCAGGGGCGAGCAGTACTTC	CASSLTSARGEQYF
TRBD1	TRBJ2-5	.	TRBV5-1	TGCGCCAGCAGCAGGGGGCCTGAGGAGACCCAGTACTTC	CASSRGPEETQYF
.	TRBJ2-1	.	TRBV9	TGTGCCAGCAGTGAACTGGATTATGGGCAGTTAGGGGTACTCAATGAGCAGTTCTTC	CASSELDYGQLGVLNEQFF
.	TRBJ2-5	.	TRBV5-1	TGCGCCAGCAGCCTAAATAGTCGGGTATCCCAAGAGACCCAGTACTTC	CASSLNSRVSQETQYF
TRBD1	TRBJ2-3	.	TRBV6-5	TGTGCCAGCAGTCAGACAGGGACCACAGATACGCAGTATTTT	CASSQTGTTDTQYF
TRBD1	TRBJ1-3	once	TRBV5-1	TGCGCCAGCAGTACAGGGGTTGCCTACTCTGGAAACACCATATATTTT	CASSTGVAYSGNTIYF
TRBD1	TRBJ1-6	.	TRBV7-6	TGTGCCAGCCGCCTTCAGGACAGGGACATGTCACCCCTCCACTTT	CASRLQDRDMSPLHF
TRBD1	TRBJ2-3	.	TRBV9	TGTGCCAGCAGCGTATCCCCCCTCGGGACAGATGGCACAGATACGCAGTATTTT	CASSVSPLGTDGTDTQYF
TRBD1	TRBJ2-5	.	TRBV6-1	TGTGCCAGCACCCTGGGACAGCCCCAAGAGACCCAGTACTTC	CASTLGQPQETQYF
TRBD2	TRBJ2-3	.	TRBV27	TGTGCCAGCAGTTTGTCGGGGGGGGCCCCAGATACGCAGTATTTT	CASSLSGGAPDTQYF
.	TRBJ1-5	few	TRBV10-3	TGTGCCATCAGTGATGGCCGCCGCAATCAGCCCCAGCATTTT	CAISDGRRNQPQHF
.	TRBJ2-7	.	TRBV19	TGTGCCAGTAGTATCAGCCCAGGAACCTACGAGCAGTACTTC	CASSISPGTYEQYF
.	TRBJ2-7	.	TRBV5-6	TGTGCCAGCAGCTTCACGGAGTCCTACGAGCAGTACTTC	CASSFTESYEQYF
TRBD2	TRBJ2-5	.	TRBV10-3	TGTGCCATCAGTGCTAGCGGGGGGCAAGAGACCCAGTACTTC	CAISASGGQETQYF
TRBD1	TRBJ1-5	.	TRBV19	TGTGCCAGTGGCCGTGGGGGTTTACAGGGGGCAGGTCAGCCCCAGCATTTT	CASGRGGLQGAGQPQHF
TRBD1	TRBJ2-5	.	TRBV7-7	TGTGCCAGCAGGCCGGGACAGGGGTACCAAGAGACCCAGTACTTC	CASRPGQGYQETQYF